Below, 3 T cell receptor beta chains from the same sample are listed, as sequenced in a study of T cell repertoires in cytomegalovirus infection. TCRdb processed the reads anew with MiXCR; each CDR3 protein has one entry. This table has approximately 400,000 distinct CDR3 sequences, approximately 33% appearing once. The sample consisted of PBMCs. The origin of the receptors is a human donor in good health (CMV status not recorded). Some clones in this sample may be carry-over from other donors' samples.

This chain joins TRBV12-3 or TRBV12-4 and TRBJ2-7; D perhaps matches TRBD2 (6 bases). V lost 5 bases and J 3 bases, leaving 23 bases between the germline ends. The CDR3 is made up of 17 amino acids. The CDR3 sequence: CASSLSFGGLVSYEQYF. CDR3 nucleotide sequence: TGTGCCAGCAGTCTCTCTTTTGGGGGGTTAGTAAGCTACGAGCAGTACTTC.

The sample holds one count of this clonotype. V and J are TRBV29-1 and TRBJ1-4; tentative D call: TRBD1 (6 bases). The germline gives CDR1 SQVTM, CDR2 ANQGSEA. The CDR3 is 13 amino acids. Trimming pared 7 bases from V and 6 bases from J, leaving 15 bases between. The CDR3 region has the DNA TGCAGCGCGGGACACACAAATGATGAAAAACTGTTTTTT. Translation: CSAGHTNDEKLFF.

This clonotype appeared many times. The V and J genes are TRBV7-2 and TRBJ1-5; the match to TRBD1 covers 9 bases. This CDR3 is built from 17 residues. The ends lost 5 bases at V and 5 bases at J; junction bases unmatched: 13. Germline V lookup: CDR1 SGHTA, CDR2 FQGNSA. CDR3 sequence: CASSRGQGVRGDQPQHF. The CDR3 DNA follows: TGTGCCAGCAGCCGGGGACAGGGCGTTAGGGGGGATCAGCCCCAGCATTTT.